The 31 T cell receptor beta chains in this list originate from one sample, sequenced in a study of type 1 and type 2 diabetes patients. Genomic DNA was the PCR template. A primer set of 30 forward and 13 reverse primers amplified the CDR3. TCRdb re-analysed the multiplex PCR reads in MiXCR, keeping a single row per CDR3 protein. The sample contains approximately 260,000 distinct CDR3 sequences, around 47% of which appear only once. The sequencing input was peripheral blood mononuclear cells (PBMCs). These receptors originate from a man aged 18 to 30 with type 2 diabetes.

CDR3 amino acids: CASSRGQETNYGYTF. The CDR3 coding sequence is TGCGCCAGCAGCCGAGGACAGGAGACTAACTATGGCTACACCTTC. The chain is built from TRBV5-1 and TRBJ1-2; 7 bases match TRBD1. V lost 4 bases, J lost 0 bases, and 6 bases stayed unmatched. From germline, CDR1 is SGHRS and CDR2 YFSETQ. The CDR3 is 15 residues long.

This clonotype was seen a handful of times. In nucleotides, the CDR3 is TGTGCCAGTAGTCTCGGACAGCTCGGCTATGGCTACACCTTC. Translation: CASSLGQLGYGYTF. V and J are TRBV19 and TRBJ1-2; possibly TRBD1 for D (6 bases). The germline CDR1 and CDR2 sequences are LNHDA and SQIVND (reference sequence). The CDR3 extends over 14 amino acids. The V end was cut by 5 bases, the J end by 4 bases, with 14 bases between.

The J gene is TRBJ2-2, the V gene TRBV4-1; tentatively, D is TRBD1 (5 bases). Trimming took 4 bases from V and 2 from J, leaving 14 bases between them. There are 16 residues in the CDR3. The germline gives CDR1 MGHRA, CDR2 YSYEKL. The CDR3 spells CASSPPGQGNTGELFF. The CDR3 coding sequence is TGCGCCAGCAGCCCCCCCGGCCAGGGAAACACCGGGGAGCTGTTTTTT.

This clonotype appeared many times. Here the CDR3 DNA reads TGTGCCAGCAGCTTTCGATCGGACTCTTACACAGATACGCAGTATTTT. Translating gives CASSFRSDSYTDTQYF. The chain couples TRBV7-2 to TRBJ2-3; D might be TRBD2 (5 bases). V lost 3 bases and J lost 2, with 15 bases in between. The CDR3 runs to 16 residues. The germline CDR1 and CDR2 sequences are SGHTA and FQGNSA.

This clonotype came up once. The chain uses TRBV27 and TRBJ2-2; D perhaps matches TRBD2 (5 bases). Per the germline V gene, CDR1 is MNHEY and CDR2 is SMNVEV (reference sequence). Trimming cost V 2 bases and J 5 bases, with 6 bases left between them. This CDR3 comprises 13 residues. This CDR3 reads CASSLQRTGELFF. The CDR3 DNA reads TGTGCCAGCAGTTTACAGCGGACCGGGGAGCTGTTTTTT.

The chain couples TRBV20-1 to TRBJ2-5; either TRBD1 or TRBD2 may fit D (5 bases each). V lost 6 bases and J 9 bases, leaving 17 bases between the germline ends. Looked up from germline, CDR1 is DFQATT and CDR2 is SNEGSKA (reference sequence). The CDR3 has 12 amino acids. As DNA, the CDR3 is TGCAGTGCCCCGACACACTGGGGGTCCCAGTACTTC. Translating it yields CSAPTHWGSQYF.

The chain carries TRBV11-2 and TRBJ2-1; 11 bases agree with TRBD2. V trimming: 5 bases; J trimming: 9 bases; junction bases outside the gene matches: 18. This CDR3 region has 18 residues. Looked up from germline, CDR1 is SGHAT and CDR2 is FQNNGV. The CDR3: CASSQIFSGRARGGEQFF. The CDR3 coding sequence is TGTGCCAGCAGCCAAATATTTAGCGGGAGGGCAAGGGGCGGTGAGCAGTTCTTC.

This clonotype was recorded a few times. V usage is TRBV14 and J usage is TRBJ2-7; tentatively, D is TRBD1 (5 bases). The V gene lost 5 bases and the J gene lost 6 bases, with 17 bases spanning the gap. The CDR3 length is 14 residues. Looked up from germline, CDR1 is SGHDN and CDR2 is FVKESK. The chain's CDR3 is CASSVGVGSLEQYF. The CDR3 nucleotides read TGTGCCAGCAGCGTAGGGGTGGGATCCCTCGAGCAGTACTTC.

This chain uses TRBV29-1 with TRBJ2-1; D possibly corresponds to TRBD2 (6 bases). V was cut by 3 bases and J by 0 bases, with 12 bases left in between. Germline loops: CDR1 SQVTM, CDR2 ANQGSEA. This CDR3 is 15 amino acids long. Here the CDR3 DNA reads TGCAGCGTTGAGGAGGGTCTAAGCTCCTACAATGAGCAGTTCTTC. This translates into CSVEEGLSSYNEQFF.

This rearrangement joins TRBV11-2 to TRBJ1-4, with D possibly TRBD1 on 5 matching bases. Trimming pared 1 base from V and 7 bases from J, leaving 13 bases between. Germline loops: CDR1 SGHAT, CDR2 FQNNGV. The length of the CDR3 is 15 residues. The CDR3 reads CASSLVRGFGEKLFF. The CDR3 DNA reads TGTGCCAGCAGCTTAGTTCGGGGGTTTGGTGAAAAACTGTTTTTT.

This clonotype was detected many times. The V call is TRBV7-2, the J call TRBJ2-5, with TRBD2 matching over 7 bases. V shed 8 bases and J 4 bases; nucleotides not matched to a gene: 10. The CDR3 loop spans 14 amino acids. CDR1 is SGHTA and CDR2 is FQGNSA in the germline V gene. The CDR3 is CASCEAWGGETQYF. The CDR3 bases are TGTGCCAGCTGCGAGGCGTGGGGGGGAGAGACCCAGTACTTC.

The chain joins TRBV7-3 to TRBJ2-1, with TRBD2 matching 14 bases. Trimming took 6 bases from V and 10 from J; bases not matched to a gene: 8. CDR1 is SGHTA, CDR2 FQGTGA, per germline. The CDR3 spans 15 residues. CDR3 region: CASRPGTSGRGEQFF. Written as DNA, the CDR3 is TGTGCCAGCAGACCCGGGACTAGCGGGAGAGGGGAGCAGTTCTTC.

The table lists this clonotype with a count of one. Without the conserved terminal phenylalanine or tryptophan, this CDR3 likely stems from a read error. The gene calls are TRBV4-1 and TRBJ2-7, with 8 positions matching TRBD2. This CDR3 spans 14 amino acids. Per germline, CDR1 MGHRA and CDR2 YSYEKL. V lost 0 bases to trimming and J lost 2 bases; unmatched junction nucleotides: 0. The CDR3 protein is CASSQELAAYEQYL. The CDR3 nucleotides are TGCGCCAGCAGCCAAGAACTAGCGGCCTACGAGCAGTACCTC.

The rearrangement joins TRBV2 to TRBJ1-5; D possibly corresponds to TRBD1 (6 bases). V was clipped by 8 bases and J by 0 bases, with 20 bases between them. This CDR3 has 17 residues. Per the germline V gene, CDR1 is SNHLY and CDR2 is FYNNEI. The CDR3 nucleotides are TGTGCCAGCTGGAGGGGTCGGGACAATTATAGCAATCAGCCCCAGCATTTT. Translation: CASWRGRDNYSNQPQHF. Combining the CDR3 with reference TRBV2 and TRBJ1-5 gives the whole variable domain EPEVTQTPSHQVTQMGQEVILRCVPISNHLYFYWYRQILGQKVEFLVSFYNNEISEKSEIFDDQFSVERPDGSNFTLKIRSTKLEDSAMYFCASWRGRDNYSNQPQHFGDGTRLSIL.

Details on this clonotype: The junction differs from germline at one of its ends, possibly a read error. The rearrangement uses TRBV30 and TRBJ2-5, with 8 nucleotides matching TRBD1. Germline V gene sequence: CDR1 GTSNPN, CDR2 SVGIG (reference sequence). This CDR3 spans 12 amino acids. This chain's CDR3 is CAWSSRGPEQCF. CDR3 nucleotides: TGTGCCTGGAGTAGCAGGGGGCCTGAGCAGTGCTTC.

The V gene is TRBV12-3 or TRBV12-4, the J gene TRBJ2-7; TRBD1 matches 9 bases. V shed 6 bases, J shed 3 bases, and the junction held 6 bases outside the gene matches. The CDR3 covers 14 residues. Written as DNA, the CDR3 is TGTGCCAGCAGCTCACCGGGACAGGGCTACGAGCAGTACTTC. This codes for CASSSPGQGYEQYF.

The sample holds many counts of this clonotype. V gene TRBV7-2 combines with J gene TRBJ1-6; D unresolved. The germline V gene has CDR1 SGHTA and CDR2 FQGNSA. The CDR3 sequence is 13 residues long. V was pared by 2 bases and J by 7 bases, with 6 bases between. As DNA, the CDR3 is TGTGCCAGCAGCTTAACAGAGAATTCACCCCTCCACTTT. The encoded protein is CASSLTENSPLHF. Looking up the rest from reference TRBV7-2 and TRBJ1-6 gives the full variable domain: GAGVSQSPSNKVTEKGKDVELRCDPISGHTALYWYRQSLGQGLEFLIYFQGNSAPDKSGLPSDRFSAERTGGSVSTLTIQRTQQEDSAVYLCASSLTENSPLHFGNGTRLTVT.

This clonotype was observed a few times. The J gene is TRBJ2-5, the V gene TRBV7-8; D could derive from TRBD1 or TRBD2 (6 bases each). The CDR3 is made up of 18 amino acids. The V end lost 4 bases, the J end lost 7 bases, and 28 bases lay between the germline ends. Germline-derived CDR1 and CDR2 are SGHVS and FQNEAQ. CDR3 sequence reads: CASSSRSGLQGLTGTQYF. In DNA, the CDR3 is TGTGCCAGCAGCTCGCGGTCGGGACTCCAAGGATTGACAGGGACCCAGTACTTC.

This chain uses TRBV12-3 or TRBV12-4 with TRBJ2-7; D is possibly TRBD2 (5 bases). Trimming pared 6 bases from V and 2 bases from J, leaving 8 bases between. The CDR3 sequence is 12 residues long. CDR3 amino acids: CASSGVAYEQYF. The CDR3 bases are TGTGCCAGCAGCGGGGTAGCCTACGAGCAGTACTTC.

The sample holds a few counts of this clonotype. This sequence joins TRBV7-8 and TRBJ1-2, with D hard to call. Trimming took 4 bases from V and 2 from J, leaving 8 bases between them. From germline, CDR1 is SGHVS and CDR2 FQNEAQ. The CDR3 consists of 13 residues. The CDR3 nucleotides are TGTGCCAGCAGCTCACCGAACAACTATGGCTACACCTTC. Translating gives CASSSPNNYGYTF.

This chain joins TRBV30 and TRBJ2-1; 14 nucleotides align to TRBD2. The J segment lost 0 bases and the V segment lost 0 bases, leaving 10 bases of the junction unmatched. This CDR3 comprises 20 residues. The germline V gene encodes CDR1 GTSNPN and CDR2 SVGIG (reference sequence). In nucleotides, the CDR3 is TGTGCCTGGAGTGTACGAAGGACTAGCGGGAGGCGGAGCTCCTACAATGAGCAGTTCTTC. Residues: CAWSVRRTSGRRSSYNEQFF.

The rearrangement links TRBV19 to TRBJ2-2; no firm D call. The CDR3 consists of 15 residues. The germline CDR1 and CDR2 sequences are LNHDA and SQIVND (reference sequence). The germline V and J ends were trimmed by 0 bases and 1 base, with 6 bases remaining between them. CDR3 bases: TGTGCCAGTAGTATAGAGGCAGGGAACACCGGGGAGCTGTTTTTT. Its translation is CASSIEAGNTGELFF.

CDR3 coding DNA: TGTGCCAGCAGCCAACCTAAACTTAGCTCCTACAATGAGCAGTTCTTC. Translating it yields CASSQPKLSSYNEQFF. The chain joins TRBV7-2 to TRBJ2-1; the D is unclear. CDR3 length equals 16 residues. The germline V gene has CDR1 SGHTA and CDR2 FQGNSA. With 5 bases removed from V and 0 bases from J, the gap between germline ends came to 14 bases.

On this clonotype itself: This could be a read error, since a much larger clone is one nucleotide away. The V call is TRBV7-2, the J call TRBJ2-7; D ambiguous. CDR1 is SGHTA, CDR2 FQGNSA, per germline. Deletions cut 8 bases from V and 3 bases from J, with 14 bases between. There are 13 residues in the CDR3. The CDR3, as DNA: TGTGCCAGCGGTGAATTCCAACGCTACGAGCAGTACTTC. Translating it yields CASGEFQRYEQYF.

This sequence joins TRBV19 and TRBJ2-5, with D tentatively TRBD2 (5 bases). CDR3 length: 15 residues. Germline CDR1 and CDR2: LNHDA and SQIVND (reference sequence). Trimming left V 1 base short and J 4 bases short, with 13 bases between. This chain's CDR3 is CASSIGRTLAETQYF. As DNA, the CDR3 is TGTGCCAGTAGTATAGGCCGGACTCTGGCAGAGACCCAGTACTTC.

V is TRBV7-8 and J is TRBJ1-5; a possible D gene is TRBD1 (6 bases). V lost 0 bases and J lost 3, with 9 bases in between. The CDR3 consists of 15 residues. Per the germline V gene, CDR1 is SGHVS and CDR2 is FQNEAQ. Here the CDR3 DNA reads TGTGCCAGCAGCTTAGCCGGGGGCACCAATCAGCCCCAGCATTTT. Translating gives CASSLAGGTNQPQHF.

This clonotype occurred many times. The gene calls are TRBV2 and TRBJ1-5; D unresolved. The CDR3 extends over 12 amino acids. The germline V gene has CDR1 SNHLY and CDR2 FYNNEI. V dropped 6 bases and J dropped 5 bases, with 8 bases sitting between them. The CDR3 DNA sequence: TGTGCCAGCAGGTCTGGGGATCAGCCCCAGCATTTT. It is translated as CASRSGDQPQHF.

The chain combines TRBV4-1 with TRBJ2-3, with no clear D. CDR3 length equals 14 residues. The V end lost 1 base, the J end lost 5 bases, and 10 bases lay between the germline ends. Per germline, CDR1 MGHRA and CDR2 YSYEKL. The CDR3 sequence is CASSQGGSGDTQYF. CDR3 nucleotides: TGCGCCAGCAGCCAAGGGGGATCAGGAGATACGCAGTATTTT.

The chain recombines TRBV11-2 with TRBJ1-1, with 7 bases fitting TRBD1. The trim removed 3 bases at V and 2 bases at J, leaving 12 bases unmatched. Germline-derived CDR1 and CDR2 are SGHAT and FQNNGV. This CDR3 comprises 17 residues. The CDR3 DNA follows: TGTGCCAGCAGCTTCCCCCCCAACAGGGGAATTAACACTGAAGCTTTCTTT. It is translated as CASSFPPNRGINTEAFF.

This chain links TRBV28 with TRBJ2-1; D uncertain. Trimming removed 2 bases at V and 5 bases at J, with 7 bases between. The CDR3 covers 13 residues. Germline V CDR1 and CDR2: MDHEN, SYDVKM. The CDR3 coding sequence is TGTGCCAGCAGTTTAAAGCCCCACAATGAGCAGTTCTTC. This translates into CASSLKPHNEQFF.

J is TRBJ2-5 and V is TRBV2; TRBD2 aligns across 8 bases. CDR3 length: 16 residues. V trimming: 5 bases; J trimming: 6 bases; junction bases outside the gene matches: 14. Germline CDR1 and CDR2: SNHLY and FYNNEI. In nucleotides, the CDR3 is TGTGCCAGCAGTTTATCCCTAGCGGGTTCCGGACAGACCCAGTACTTC. It is translated as CASSLSLAGSGQTQYF.